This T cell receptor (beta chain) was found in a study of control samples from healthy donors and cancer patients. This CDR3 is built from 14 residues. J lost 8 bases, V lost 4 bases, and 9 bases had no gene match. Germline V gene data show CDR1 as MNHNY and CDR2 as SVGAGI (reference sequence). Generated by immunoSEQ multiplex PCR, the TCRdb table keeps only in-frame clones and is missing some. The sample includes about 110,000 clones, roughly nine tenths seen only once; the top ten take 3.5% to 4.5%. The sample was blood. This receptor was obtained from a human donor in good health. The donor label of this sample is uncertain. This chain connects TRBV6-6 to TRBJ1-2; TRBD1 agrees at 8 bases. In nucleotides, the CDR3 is TGTGCCAGCAGTTTTAGGACAGGGCTGGGAGGCTACACCTTC. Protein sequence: CASSFRTGLGGYTF.